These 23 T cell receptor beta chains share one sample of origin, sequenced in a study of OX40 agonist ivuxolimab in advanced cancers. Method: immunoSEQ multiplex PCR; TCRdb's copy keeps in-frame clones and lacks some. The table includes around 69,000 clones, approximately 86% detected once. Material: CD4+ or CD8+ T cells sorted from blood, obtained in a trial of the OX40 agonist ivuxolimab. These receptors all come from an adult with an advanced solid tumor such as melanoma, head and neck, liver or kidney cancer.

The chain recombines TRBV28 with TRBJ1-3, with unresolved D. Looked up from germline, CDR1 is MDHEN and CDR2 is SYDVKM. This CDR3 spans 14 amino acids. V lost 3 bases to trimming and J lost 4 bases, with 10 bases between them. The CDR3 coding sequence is TGTGCCAGCAGTTTCCGGGGTGACGGAAACACCATATATTTT. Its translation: CASSFRGDGNTIYF.

The CDR3 sequence: CASSLRTGTTEAFF. The CDR3 DNA follows: TGTGCCAGCAGCTTACGGACAGGGACCACTGAAGCTTTCTTT. The J gene is TRBJ1-1, the V gene TRBV7-9; 8 bases agree with TRBD1. Germline assignment: CDR1 SEHNR and CDR2 FQNEAQ (reference sequence). V lost 2 bases and J lost 4; bases outside the gene matches: 3. This CDR3 spans 14 amino acids.

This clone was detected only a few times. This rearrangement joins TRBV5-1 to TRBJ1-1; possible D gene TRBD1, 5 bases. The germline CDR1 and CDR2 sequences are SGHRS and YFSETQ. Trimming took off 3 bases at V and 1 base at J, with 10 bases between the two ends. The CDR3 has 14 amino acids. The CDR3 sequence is CASSSLGQNTEAFF. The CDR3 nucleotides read TGCGCCAGCAGCTCCCTCGGACAGAACACTGAAGCTTTCTTT.

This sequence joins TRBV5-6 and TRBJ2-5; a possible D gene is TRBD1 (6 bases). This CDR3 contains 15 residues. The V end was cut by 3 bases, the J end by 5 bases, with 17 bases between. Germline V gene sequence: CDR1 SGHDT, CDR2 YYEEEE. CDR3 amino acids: CASSWGPRGPETQYF. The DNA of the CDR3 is TGTGCCAGCAGCTGGGGGCCCCGGGGCCCTGAGACCCAGTACTTC.

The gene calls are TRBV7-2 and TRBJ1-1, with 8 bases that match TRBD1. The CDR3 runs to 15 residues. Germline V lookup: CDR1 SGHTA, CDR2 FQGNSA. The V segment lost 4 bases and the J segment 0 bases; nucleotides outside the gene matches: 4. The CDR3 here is CASSSQGVMNTEAFF. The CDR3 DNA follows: TGTGCCAGCAGCTCACAGGGGGTAATGAACACTGAAGCTTTCTTT. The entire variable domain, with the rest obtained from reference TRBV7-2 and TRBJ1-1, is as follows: GAGVSQSPSNKVTEKGKDVELRCDPISGHTALYWYRQSLGQGLEFLIYFQGNSAPDKSGLPSDRFSAERTGGSVSTLTIQRTQQEDSAVYLCASSSQGVMNTEAFFGQGTRLTVV.

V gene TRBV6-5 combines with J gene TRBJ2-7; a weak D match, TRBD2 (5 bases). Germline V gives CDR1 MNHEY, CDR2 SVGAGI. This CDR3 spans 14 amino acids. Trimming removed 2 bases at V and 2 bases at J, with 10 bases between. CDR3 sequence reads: CASSYGLPTYEQYF. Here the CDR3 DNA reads TGTGCCAGCAGTTACGGACTGCCGACCTACGAGCAGTACTTC.

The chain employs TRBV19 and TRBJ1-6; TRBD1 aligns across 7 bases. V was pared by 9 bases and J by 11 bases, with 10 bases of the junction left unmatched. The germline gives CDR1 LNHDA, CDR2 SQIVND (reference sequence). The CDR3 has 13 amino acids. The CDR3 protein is CARATGEFPPLHF. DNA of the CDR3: TGTGCCAGGGCTACAGGGGAGTTTCCACCCCTCCACTTT.

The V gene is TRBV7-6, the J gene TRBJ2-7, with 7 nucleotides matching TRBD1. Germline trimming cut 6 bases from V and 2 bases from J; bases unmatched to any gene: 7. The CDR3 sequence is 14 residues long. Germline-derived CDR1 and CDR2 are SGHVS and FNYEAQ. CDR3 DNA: TGTGCCAGCAGTCCACAGGGGTTGACCTACGAGCAGTACTTC. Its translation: CASSPQGLTYEQYF.

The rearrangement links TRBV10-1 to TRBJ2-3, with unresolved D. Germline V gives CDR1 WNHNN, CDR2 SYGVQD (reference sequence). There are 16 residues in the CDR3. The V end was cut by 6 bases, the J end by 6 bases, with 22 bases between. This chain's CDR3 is CASSAERYSYTDTQYF. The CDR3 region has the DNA TGCGCCAGCAGCGCGGAACGGTACTCTTACACGGATACGCAGTATTTT.

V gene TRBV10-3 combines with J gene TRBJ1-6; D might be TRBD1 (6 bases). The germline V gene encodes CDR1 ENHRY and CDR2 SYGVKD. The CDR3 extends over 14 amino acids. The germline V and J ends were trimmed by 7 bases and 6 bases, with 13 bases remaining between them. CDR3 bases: TGTGCCATCAACGCCGGACAGCTTAATTCACCCCTCCACTTT. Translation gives CAINAGQLNSPLHF.

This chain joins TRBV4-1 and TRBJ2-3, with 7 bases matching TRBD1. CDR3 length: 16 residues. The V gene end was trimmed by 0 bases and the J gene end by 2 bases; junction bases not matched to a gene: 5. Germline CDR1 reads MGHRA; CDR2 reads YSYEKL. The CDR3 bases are TGCGCCAGCAGCCAAGATCCAGGGGGAATCACAGATACGCAGTATTTT. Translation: CASSQDPGGITDTQYF.

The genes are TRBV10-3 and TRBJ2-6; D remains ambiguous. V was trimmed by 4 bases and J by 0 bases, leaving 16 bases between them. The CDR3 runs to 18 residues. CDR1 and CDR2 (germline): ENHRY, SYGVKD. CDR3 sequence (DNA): TGTGCCATCAGTGGGGGTGGAGAAATCCACTCTGGGGCCAACGTCCTGACTTTC. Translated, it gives CAISGGGEIHSGANVLTF.

The CDR3 loop reads CASSLASENEQFF. The CDR3 region has the DNA TGTGCCAGCAGCTTGGCTAGCGAGAATGAGCAGTTCTTC. The chain recombines TRBV7-9 with TRBJ2-1; possible D gene TRBD2, 6 bases. The CDR3 contains 13 residues. Germline V CDR1 and CDR2: SEHNR, FQNEAQ (reference sequence). With 3 bases removed from V and 7 bases from J, the gap between germline ends came to 10 bases.

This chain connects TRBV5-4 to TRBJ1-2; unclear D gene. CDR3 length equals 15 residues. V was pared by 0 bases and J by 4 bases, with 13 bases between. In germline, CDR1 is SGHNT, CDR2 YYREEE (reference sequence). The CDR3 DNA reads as TGTGCCAGCAGCTTGGAAGGGTCTGGGATCTATGGCTACACCTTC. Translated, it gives CASSLEGSGIYGYTF. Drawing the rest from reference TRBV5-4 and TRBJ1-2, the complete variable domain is ETGVTQSPTHLIKTRGQQVTLRCSSQSGHNTVSWYQQALGQGPQFIFQYYREEENGRGNFPPRFSGLQFPNYSSELNVNALELDDSALYLCASSLEGSGIYGYTFGSGTRLTVV.

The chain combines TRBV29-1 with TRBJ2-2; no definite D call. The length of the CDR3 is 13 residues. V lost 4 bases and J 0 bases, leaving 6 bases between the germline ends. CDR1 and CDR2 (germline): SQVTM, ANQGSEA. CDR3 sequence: CSVGVSNTGELFF. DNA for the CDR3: TGCAGCGTTGGTGTGTCGAACACCGGGGAGCTGTTTTTT.

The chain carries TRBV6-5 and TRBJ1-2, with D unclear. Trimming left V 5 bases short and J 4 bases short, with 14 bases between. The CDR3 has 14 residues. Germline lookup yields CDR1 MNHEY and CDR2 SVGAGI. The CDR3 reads CASSATRTAYGYTF. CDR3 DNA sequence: TGTGCCAGCAGTGCAACCAGGACTGCCTATGGCTACACCTTC.

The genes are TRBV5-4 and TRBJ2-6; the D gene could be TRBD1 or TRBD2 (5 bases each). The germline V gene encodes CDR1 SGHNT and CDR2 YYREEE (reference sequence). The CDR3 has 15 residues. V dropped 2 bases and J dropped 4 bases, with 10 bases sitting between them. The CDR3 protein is CASSFQGPGANVLTF. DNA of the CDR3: TGTGCCAGCAGCTTTCAGGGACCCGGGGCCAACGTCCTGACTTTC.

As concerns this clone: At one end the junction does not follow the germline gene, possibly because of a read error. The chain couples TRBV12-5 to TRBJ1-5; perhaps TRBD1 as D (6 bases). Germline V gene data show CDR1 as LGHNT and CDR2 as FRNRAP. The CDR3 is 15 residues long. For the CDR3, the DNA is TGTGCTAGTGGTTACCAGGCAGGGGACAATCGGCCCCAGCATTTT. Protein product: CASGYQAGDNRPQHF.

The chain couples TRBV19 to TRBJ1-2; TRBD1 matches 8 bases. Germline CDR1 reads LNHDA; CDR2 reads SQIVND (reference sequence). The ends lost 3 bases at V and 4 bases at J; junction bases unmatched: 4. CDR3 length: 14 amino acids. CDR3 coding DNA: TGTGCCAGTAGTATCGGACAGGGCGTCTATGGCTACACCTTC. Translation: CASSIGQGVYGYTF.

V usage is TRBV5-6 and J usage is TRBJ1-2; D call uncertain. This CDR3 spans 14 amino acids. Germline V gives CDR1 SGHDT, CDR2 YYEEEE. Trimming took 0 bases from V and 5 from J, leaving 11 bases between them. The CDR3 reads CASSLAQDFYGYTF. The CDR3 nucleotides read TGTGCCAGCAGCTTGGCCCAGGATTTTTATGGCTACACCTTC. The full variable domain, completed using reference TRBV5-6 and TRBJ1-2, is DAGVTQSPTHLIKTRGQQVTLRCSPKSGHDTVSWYQQALGQGPQFIFQYYEEEERQRGNFPDRFSGHQFPNYSSELNVNALLLGDSALYLCASSLAQDFYGYTFGSGTRLTVV.

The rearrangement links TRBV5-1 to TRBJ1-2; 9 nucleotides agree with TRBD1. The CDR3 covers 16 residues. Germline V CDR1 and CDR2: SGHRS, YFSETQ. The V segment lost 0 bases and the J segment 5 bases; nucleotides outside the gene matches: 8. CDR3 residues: CASSLGTGASGYGYTF. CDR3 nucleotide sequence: TGCGCCAGCAGCTTGGGGACAGGGGCCTCGGGTTATGGCTACACCTTC.

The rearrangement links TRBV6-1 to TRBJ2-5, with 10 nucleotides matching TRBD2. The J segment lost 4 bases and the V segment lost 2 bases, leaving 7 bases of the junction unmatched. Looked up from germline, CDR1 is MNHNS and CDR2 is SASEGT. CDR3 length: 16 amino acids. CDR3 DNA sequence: TGTGCCAGCAGTGAATCCTGGGCTAGCGGGGGAGAGACCCAGTACTTC. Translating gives CASSESWASGGETQYF.

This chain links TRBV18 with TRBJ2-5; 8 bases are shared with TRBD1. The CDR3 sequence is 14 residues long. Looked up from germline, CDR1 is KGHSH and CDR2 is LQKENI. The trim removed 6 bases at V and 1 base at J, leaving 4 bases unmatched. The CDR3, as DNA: TGTGCCAGCTCTTTGGGACAGGCCCAAGAGACCCAGTACTTC. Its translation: CASSLGQAQETQYF. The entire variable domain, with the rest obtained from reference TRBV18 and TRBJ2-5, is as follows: NAGVMQNPRHLVRRRGQEARLRCSPMKGHSHVYWYRQLPEEGLKFMVYLQKENIIDESGMPKERFSAEFPKEGPSILRIQQVVRGDSAAYFCASSLGQAQETQYFGPGTRLLVL.